What follows is one T cell receptor delta chain and its context. Its specificity is unknown. The source of the sample is a study of Vδ1+ human thymocytes. Germline CDR1 TSWWSYY, CDR2 QGS. CDR3 length: 17 amino acids. Trimming took 4 bases from V and 1 from J; bases not matched to a gene: 12. RNA was extracted from the cells and then reverse transcribed. CDR3 amplicons came from multiplex PCR with pooled V-gene forward and constant-region reverse primers. TCRdb applied CATT to the multiplex PCR reads for clone calling. The sample lists about 55,000 delta-chain clones; less than 20% were seen once. General observations from the study: Bulk repertoire data may be misinterpreted because of unexpected Vdelta2 sequences. Highly polyclonal TRG and TRD repertoires with Gaussian CDR3 length distributions appeared in thymus. TRG sequences recurred across donors, whereas TRD sequences stayed essentially private. Despite high sort purity, roughly a fifth of thymic T cell receptor delta sequences were Vdelta2.

Alphabeta T cells were depleted, then CD3+ Vdelta1+ Vdelta2- thymocytes were FACS-sorted. The receptor was derived from a boy in the first two years of life who had congenital heart surgery. V gene TRDV1 combines with J gene TRDJ1; 7 nucleotides line up with TRDD3. The specimen was Vdelta1+ gamma-delta thymocytes from the thymus. Subset denoted: FACS-sorted CD3+ TCRalphabeta- TCRVdelta1+ TCRVdelta2- thymocytes. The CDR3 here is CALGAPLRGIPTDKLIF. The CDR3, as DNA: TGTGCTCTTGGGGCCCCGCTGCGGGGGATCCCCACCGATAAACTCATCTTT.